This T cell receptor beta chain was obtained from a study of T-cell reconstitution after alpha-beta-depleted transplantation in children. A few counts support this clonotype. The CDR3 consists of 14 residues. Per the germline V gene, CDR1 is DFQATT and CDR2 is SNEGSKA (reference sequence). The trim removed 4 bases at V and 7 bases at J, leaving 7 bases unmatched. A library of TCRbeta sequences, prepared with unique molecular identifiers, was generated. TCRdb called the PCR reads again in MiXCR, with one record for every CDR3 protein. This table has around 380,000 distinct CDR3 sequences, 9.5% to 13% appearing once.

The chain joins TRBV20-1 to TRBJ1-5; 10 positions match TRBD1. The receptor's source is a human donor who donated a stem cell graft to a child with acute myeloid leukemia. Here the sequenced sample was PBMCs from the stem cell graft donor, taken from the stem cell graft. CDR3 loop: CSATRDRGPQPQHF. CDR3 nucleotide sequence: TGCAGTGCTACCCGGGACAGGGGCCCACAGCCCCAGCATTTT.